A selection of T cell receptor beta chains follows, all from one sample in a study of blood T cell repertoires in COVID-19. The repertoire was sequenced with immunoSEQ multiplex PCR; TCRdb's copy has only in-frame clones and lacks some. This table holds 250,000 to 400,000 clones, about 89% found once. Sequencing was carried out using PBMCs or T cells enriched from blood (not recorded which). These receptors originate from a woman aged 25 to 39 who had recovered from COVID-19. CDR3s include the opening cysteine and the closing phenylalanine or tryptophan. A D gene is named only where the DNA matches it firmly. Clone size is not always given. Where it is, it says once, few, many or a class for expanded clones.

D gene	clone size	V gene	J gene	CDR3 protein	CDR3 DNA
TRBD1	-	TRBV30	TRBJ1-2	CAWDAGQGRGYTF	TGTGCCTGGGACGCTGGACAGGGACGAGGCTACACCTTC
-	-	TRBV19	TRBJ2-1	CASSIGQGPFNEQFF	TGTGCCAGTAGTATAGGGCAGGGGCCATTTAATGAGCAGTTCTTC
TRBD1	once	TRBV7-3	TRBJ2-7	CASSRGQGRQYF	TGTGCCAGCAGCCGAGGACAGGGGAGGCAGTACTTC
-	-	TRBV6-5	TRBJ1-6	CASNPTPPGDSPLHF	TGTGCCAGCAACCCCACTCCTCCAGGGGATTCACCCCTCCACTTT
TRBD2	-	TRBV5-1	TRBJ2-5	CASSLTAGDGETQYF	TGCGCCAGCAGCTTGACAGCGGGGGACGGAGAGACCCAGTACTTC
TRBD1	-	TRBV28	TRBJ2-1	CASSLQGAGEQFF	TGTGCCAGCAGTTTACAGGGGGCAGGTGAGCAGTTCTTC
-	-	TRBV2	TRBJ1-6	CASESRRQNSPLHF	TGTGCCAGCGAGAGCCGAAGACAGAATTCACCCCTCCACTTT
-	-	TRBV6-5	TRBJ1-6	CASSLQDYNSPLHF	TGTGCCAGCAGCCTACAGGATTATAATTCACCCCTCCACTTT
TRBD1	-	TRBV11-2	TRBJ1-2	CASSLPGTVAGYTF	TGTGCCAGCAGCTTGCCCGGGACAGTAGCCGGCTACACCTTC
-	-	TRBV19	TRBJ2-1	CASSYLSGNEQFF	TGTGCCAGTAGTTATCTCTCGGGGAATGAGCAGTTCTTC
-	-	TRBV28	TRBJ1-5	CATQPNEGAQHF	TGTGCCACCCAACCTAACGAGGGGGCCCAGCATTTT
TRBD2	once	TRBV4-2	TRBJ2-1	CASSQDPGGAYNEQFF	TGTGCCAGCAGCCAAGATCCGGGGGGGGCATACAATGAGCAGTTCTTC
-	-	TRBV3-1/TRBV3-2	TRBJ2-4	CASSQGDFLLAKNIQYF	TGTGCCAGCAGCCAAGGGGACTTCCTCTTAGCCAAAAACATTCAGTACTTC
-	-	TRBV5-1	TRBJ2-3	CASSLVGTSADTQYF	TGCGCCAGCAGCTTGGTCGGGACTTCAGCAGATACGCAGTATTTT
-	-	TRBV7-9	TRBJ1-4	CASSSAVRANEKLFF	TGTGCCAGCAGCTCTGCCGTGAGGGCTAATGAAAAACTGTTTTTT
TRBD1	-	TRBV5-1	TRBJ1-2	CASSSQGQVYGYTF	TGCGCCAGCAGCTCGCAAGGACAGGTCTATGGCTACACCTTC
-	-	TRBV5-1	TRBJ2-1	CASSDRGTNNEQFF	TGCGCCAGCAGCGACCGGGGGACCAACAATGAGCAGTTCTTC
-	-	TRBV10-3	TRBJ1-5	CAIGGGDNQPQHF	TGTGCCATCGGCGGAGGGGACAATCAGCCCCAGCATTTT
TRBD2	-	TRBV5-1	TRBJ2-3	CASSPRLAGPDTQYF	TGCGCCAGCAGCCCCCGACTAGCGGGGCCAGATACGCAGTATTTT
TRBD1	-	TRBV5-1	TRBJ1-4	CASSWTGGGEKLFF	TGCGCCAGCAGCTGGACAGGGGGCGGGGAAAAACTGTTTTTT
-	-	TRBV5-1	TRBJ2-1	CASSFTYNEQFF	TGCGCCAGCAGCTTCACTTACAATGAGCAGTTCTTC
TRBD1	-	TRBV20-1	TRBJ2-7	CSAVTGDEQYF	TGCAGTGCTGTAACAGGGGACGAGCAGTACTTC
TRBD1	-	TRBV10-3	TRBJ2-7	CAIKAGTGVNEQYF	TGTGCCATCAAGGCCGGGACAGGGGTTAACGAGCAGTACTTC
-	-	TRBV2	TRBJ2-5	CASSEARGAVFETQYF	TGTGCCAGCAGTGAAGCCCGGGGGGCGGTATTCGAGACCCAGTACTTC
-	-	TRBV24-1	TRBJ2-3	CATSDPGLVGLRDTQYF	TGTGCCACCAGTGATCCAGGGTTGGTGGGCCTTAGAGATACGCAGTATTTT
TRBD1	-	TRBV5-5	TRBJ2-7	CASSLGQGGDEQYF	TGTGCCAGCAGCTTGGGACAGGGGGGGGATGAGCAGTACTTC
-	-	TRBV30	TRBJ2-2	CAWSWANTGELFF	TGTGCCTGGAGTTGGGCTAACACCGGGGAGCTGTTTTTT
-	-	TRBV7-9	TRBJ1-3	CASSATGGLFSGNTIYF	TGTGCCAGCAGCGCTACCGGGGGGTTATTCTCTGGAAACACCATATATTTT
TRBD1	-	TRBV30	TRBJ1-2	CAWSSETGRTGYTF	TGTGCCTGGAGTTCCGAGACAGGGCGGACTGGCTACACCTTC
-	-	TRBV11-3	TRBJ1-1	CASSLSRSNTEAFF	TGTGCCAGCAGCTTATCGCGGAGTAACACTGAAGCTTTCTTT
-	-	TRBV7-9	TRBJ2-6	CASSPTGTGANVLTF	TGTGCCAGCAGCCCAACAGGGACTGGGGCCAACGTCCTGACTTTC